Shown below are 30 T cell receptor beta chains from a single sample sequenced in a study of T cell responses to AZD1222 COVID-19 vaccine. The method was immunoSEQ multiplex PCR; TCRdb's version includes in-frame clones alone and lacks a portion of them. This sample has about 94,000 clones, with approximately 90% found just once. Sequencing was performed on peripheral blood, taken on day 0 of AZD1222 vaccination. The receptors shown here come from an adult in good health.

V is TRBV6-6 and J is TRBJ1-1; no definite D call. CDR1 is MNHNY and CDR2 is SVGAGI in the germline V gene (reference sequence). V was shortened by 6 bases and J by 1 base, with 9 bases between the two germline ends. The CDR3 runs to 13 residues. CDR3 amino acids: CASRPTQNTEAFF. For the CDR3, the DNA is TGTGCCAGCAGACCCACACAGAACACTGAAGCTTTCTTT.

This chain joins TRBV6-5 and TRBJ1-2; TRBD1 matches 8 bases. The V gene end was trimmed by 6 bases and the J gene end by 2 bases; junction bases not matched to a gene: 2. The CDR3 spans 13 residues. Germline CDR1 reads MNHEY; CDR2 reads SVGAGI. CDR3 amino acids: CASRGDRNYGYTF. CDR3 coding DNA: TGTGCCAGCAGGGGGGACAGGAACTATGGCTACACCTTC.

The rearrangement uses TRBV5-6 and TRBJ1-1; D may be TRBD1 (5 bases). Trimming removed 3 bases from V and 4 bases from J, with 7 bases in between. CDR3 length equals 12 residues. Germline lookup yields CDR1 SGHDT and CDR2 YYEEEE. The CDR3 loop reads CASSSGGTEAFF. In DNA, the CDR3 is TGTGCCAGCAGCTCGGGGGGCACTGAAGCTTTCTTT.

The rearrangement joins TRBV7-2 to TRBJ2-2; D assignment may be TRBD1 or TRBD2 (6 bases each). Trimming stripped 2 bases from V and 6 bases from J, with 7 bases between. This CDR3 has 13 amino acids. Per the germline V gene, CDR1 is SGHTA and CDR2 is FQGNSA. The CDR3 is CASSLRGPGELFF. CDR3 DNA sequence: TGTGCCAGCAGCTTACGGGGGCCCGGGGAGCTGTTTTTT. Variable domain in full (rest from reference TRBV7-2 and TRBJ2-2): GAGVSQSPSNKVTEKGKDVELRCDPISGHTALYWYRQSLGQGLEFLIYFQGNSAPDKSGLPSDRFSAERTGGSVSTLTIQRTQQEDSAVYLCASSLRGPGELFFGEGSRLTVL.

This clone was counted a single time. The V call is TRBV24-1, the J call TRBJ2-1; D call uncertain. Germline CDR1 KGHDR, CDR2 SFDVKD. This CDR3 contains 11 residues. The ends were cut back, 0 bases at V and 7 bases at J, with 0 bases in the middle. The CDR3 nucleotides are TGTGCCACCAGTGATTTGAATGAGCAGTTCTTC. This translates into CATSDLNEQFF.

This chain links TRBV4-1 with TRBJ1-4; D may be TRBD1 (5 bases). The CDR3 covers 17 residues. V dropped 1 base and J dropped 3 bases, with 15 bases sitting between them. CDR1 is MGHRA, CDR2 YSYEKL, per germline. The CDR3 region has the DNA TGCGCCAGCAGCCAAGTACTGTCGTCAGGGTCTAATGAAAAACTGTTTTTT. Amino acids: CASSQVLSSGSNEKLFF.

This clone was detected a few times. The chain links TRBV4-1 to TRBJ1-1; D gene ambiguous. Germline CDR1 and CDR2: MGHRA and YSYEKL. The CDR3 extends over 15 amino acids. V was clipped by 0 bases and J by 1 base, with 9 bases between them. CDR3 protein: CASSQDSLGNTEAFF. The CDR3 DNA reads TGCGCCAGCAGCCAAGACAGCCTCGGGAACACTGAAGCTTTCTTT.

Many counts were recorded for this clone. The J gene is TRBJ2-5, the V gene TRBV5-1; D call uncertain. The CDR3 sequence is 15 residues long. Trimming pared 0 bases from V and 3 bases from J, leaving 12 bases between. Germline CDR1 SGHRS, CDR2 YFSETQ. CDR3 in DNA: TGCGCCAGCAGCTTGGAGGTGGCGGAGAAAGAGACCCAGTACTTC. It translates to CASSLEVAEKETQYF.

This chain connects TRBV19 to TRBJ1-2; D is possibly TRBD1 (5 bases). The CDR3 length is 13 residues. The ends were cut back, 2 bases at V and 4 bases at J, with 8 bases in the middle. Germline V lookup: CDR1 LNHDA, CDR2 SQIVND (reference sequence). CDR3 in amino acids: CASSIPGSYGYTF. The CDR3 nucleotides are TGTGCCAGTAGTATACCAGGGAGCTATGGCTACACCTTC. The full variable domain, in which reference TRBV19 and TRBJ1-2 provide the parts outside the CDR3, is DGGITQSPKYLFRKEGQNVTLSCEQNLNHDAMYWYRQDPGQGLRLIYYSQIVNDFQKGDIAEGYSVSREKKESFPLTVTSAQKNPTAFYLCASSIPGSYGYTFGSGTRLTVV.

This chain connects TRBV6-4 to TRBJ2-3; D not certain. This CDR3 has 12 amino acids. V dropped 3 bases and J dropped 1 base, with 2 bases sitting between them. Germline V gene data show CDR1 as MRHNA and CDR2 as SNTAGT. CDR3 residues: CASSEGTDTQYF. Here the CDR3 DNA reads TGTGCCAGCAGTGAAGGCACAGATACGCAGTATTTT.

V gene TRBV28 combines with J gene TRBJ1-2; a weak D match, TRBD1 (6 bases). Between the trimmed V and J ends, which lost 7 bases and 4 bases, there was a span of 19 bases. Germline V gives CDR1 MDHEN, CDR2 SYDVKM. This CDR3 comprises 15 residues. The CDR3 sequence is CASILNTGSRYGYTF. CDR3 coding DNA: TGTGCCAGCATTCTCAATACAGGGTCGCGCTATGGCTACACCTTC.

The chain recombines TRBV28 with TRBJ2-7; 8 nucleotides align to TRBD1. This CDR3 spans 14 amino acids. With V trimmed by 7 bases and J by 5 bases, 10 bases remained unmatched. The germline gives CDR1 MDHEN, CDR2 SYDVKM. This CDR3 is CASTSGQGINEQYF. DNA of the CDR3: TGTGCCAGCACCTCAGGACAGGGAATCAACGAGCAGTACTTC.

CDR3 residues: CASSYQQEAYEQYF. The CDR3 nucleotides are TGTGCCAGCAGTTACCAACAGGAAGCCTACGAGCAGTACTTC. This chain uses TRBV6-5 with TRBJ2-7; perhaps TRBD1 as D (5 bases). V was pared by 2 bases and J by 2 bases, with 10 bases between. The CDR3 is made up of 14 amino acids. Germline assignment: CDR1 MNHEY and CDR2 SVGAGI.

The CDR3 region has the DNA TGTGCCAGCCGGTCCCCGTCCCAGGGCGCTAACTATGGCTACACCTTC. Its translation: CASRSPSQGANYGYTF. This chain connects TRBV27 to TRBJ1-2, with D perhaps matching TRBD1 (5 bases). This CDR3 is built from 16 residues. Per germline, CDR1 MNHEY and CDR2 SMNVEV (reference sequence). V was shortened by 8 bases and J by 0 bases, with 19 bases between the two germline ends.

This clone was seen only a few times. The V gene is TRBV19, the J gene TRBJ1-6; 9 bases are shared with TRBD1. The CDR3 totals 14 residues. The junction had 7 bases not matched to a gene; V was cut back by 7 bases and J by 9 bases. Germline assignment: CDR1 LNHDA and CDR2 SQIVND (reference sequence). This CDR3 reads CASTSDRGGSPLHF. The CDR3 nucleotides read TGTGCCAGTACCTCGGACAGGGGAGGTTCACCCCTCCACTTT.

V usage is TRBV30 and J usage is TRBJ1-4, with D perhaps TRBD1 (5 bases). The germline V and J ends were trimmed by 3 bases and 8 bases, with 13 bases remaining between them. In germline, CDR1 is GTSNPN, CDR2 SVGIG (reference sequence). The CDR3 extends over 13 amino acids. CDR3 DNA sequence: TGTGCCTGGAGGAGGGAGGACAACGAAAAACTGTTTTTT. Its translation: CAWRREDNEKLFF.

V and J are TRBV2 and TRBJ1-5; D is unclear. This CDR3 has 13 residues. V lost 0 bases and J lost 7, with 7 bases in between. Germline V gene lookup returns CDR1 SNHLY and CDR2 FYNNEI. The CDR3 DNA is TGTGCCAGCAGTGAAGCGATGGAACAGCCCCAGCATTTT. It yields the protein CASSEAMEQPQHF.

This clone was seen more than once but under ten times. The genes are TRBV3-1 (or the pseudogene TRBV3-2) and TRBJ2-2; 9 positions match TRBD2. CDR3 length equals 17 residues. With 1 base clipped from V and 0 bases from J, the junction kept 3 bases outside the gene matches. The germline gives CDR1 LGHDT, CDR2 YNNKEL (reference sequence). This CDR3 is CASSQVSGGTNTGELFF. The DNA for the CDR3 is TGTGCCAGCAGCCAAGTAAGCGGGGGGACGAACACCGGGGAGCTGTTTTTT.

This clone occurred a few times. The chain employs TRBV5-4 and TRBJ2-7; 8 positions match TRBD2. The length of the CDR3 is 14 residues. V shed 4 bases, J shed 4 bases, and the junction held 7 bases outside the gene matches. Germline assignment: CDR1 SGHNT and CDR2 YYREEE (reference sequence). Written as DNA, the CDR3 is TGTGCCAGCAGCCGGCGCGGGGGGCGGTACGAGCAGTACTTC. Encoded protein: CASSRRGGRYEQYF.

The gene calls are TRBV30 and TRBJ1-5, with 9 bases aligning to TRBD1. The V gene end was trimmed by 1 base and the J gene end by 6 bases; junction bases not matched to a gene: 4. Germline lookup yields CDR1 GTSNPN and CDR2 SVGIG (reference sequence). This CDR3 comprises 14 residues. In DNA, the CDR3 is TGTGCCTGGAGTGGTGGGACAGGGTCTCAGCCCCAGCATTTT. Translating gives CAWSGGTGSQPQHF.

The chain recombines TRBV15 with TRBJ1-2, with a possible D match to TRBD1 (6 bases). The CDR3 is 16 amino acids. The V gene lost 3 bases and the J gene lost 5 bases, with 19 bases spanning the gap. The germline CDR1 and CDR2 sequences are LNHNV and YYDKDF (reference sequence). This CDR3 reads CATSRGGDTDQYGYTF. CDR3 coding DNA: TGTGCCACCAGCAGGGGGGGGGACACAGACCAATATGGCTACACCTTC.

The V call is TRBV3-1 (or the pseudogene TRBV3-2), the J call TRBJ2-1; no clear D. V lost 4 bases, J lost 6 bases, and 13 bases lay in between. The CDR3 contains 14 residues. CDR1 is LGHDT and CDR2 is YNNKEL in the germline V gene (reference sequence). The CDR3 sequence: CASSPISVGNEQFF. The CDR3 DNA follows: TGTGCCAGCAGCCCTATATCCGTGGGCAATGAGCAGTTCTTC.

The CDR3 region has the DNA TGTGCCAGTAGTGCCCGGACTAGCGGGGGTGGTGAGACCCAGTACTTC. This sequence encodes CASSARTSGGGETQYF. The chain carries TRBV19 and TRBJ2-5, with 13 positions matching TRBD2. Unmatched junction bases numbered 8, after V lost 5 bases and J lost 5 bases. Germline V lookup: CDR1 LNHDA, CDR2 SQIVND (reference sequence). This CDR3 region has 16 residues.

J is TRBJ1-1 and V is TRBV29-1; perhaps TRBD1 as D (6 bases). Germline V gene lookup returns CDR1 SQVTM and CDR2 ANQGSEA. CDR3 size: 12 residues. With 7 bases removed from V and 1 base from J, the gap between germline ends came to 10 bases. Here the CDR3 reads CSGVRGNTEAFF. CDR3 DNA sequence: TGCAGCGGAGTCAGGGGGAACACTGAAGCTTTCTTT.

V and J are TRBV12-3 or TRBV12-4 and TRBJ1-1; D uncertain. This CDR3 spans 11 amino acids. Between the trimmed V and J ends, which lost 2 bases and 6 bases, there was a span of 4 bases. CDR3 protein: CASSLTAEAFF. The DNA of the CDR3 is TGTGCCAGCAGTTTAACCGCTGAAGCTTTCTTT.

The genes are TRBV4-1 and TRBJ2-3, with TRBD2 matching 8 bases. The ends lost 5 bases at V and 4 bases at J; junction bases unmatched: 17. Germline V gives CDR1 MGHRA, CDR2 YSYEKL. CDR3 length: 18 amino acids. The CDR3 reads CASSKGILAGGKADTQYF. The CDR3 DNA reads as TGCGCCAGCAGCAAGGGTATTCTTGCGGGGGGCAAGGCAGATACGCAGTATTTT.

The chain links TRBV9 to TRBJ2-1; TRBD2 aligns across 14 bases. J gave up 8 bases and V 3 bases, and 4 bases lay outside the gene matches. Looked up from germline, CDR1 is SGDLS and CDR2 is YYNGEE. This CDR3 is built from 15 residues. In DNA, the CDR3 is TGTGCCAGCAGCGCCGGGACTAGCGGGGGCTATGAGCAGTTCTTC. It specifies CASSAGTSGGYEQFF.

The genes are TRBV9 and TRBJ2-7; 10 positions agree with TRBD1. The germline V gene has CDR1 SGDLS and CDR2 YYNGEE. CDR3 length: 15 amino acids. Trimming at V came to 4 bases and at J to 6 bases, leaving 10 bases not matched to a gene. CDR3 bases: TGTGCCAGCAGCCCCTGGACAGGGGGTTCCCCCGAGCAGTACTTC. It specifies CASSPWTGGSPEQYF.

V usage is TRBV5-1 and J usage is TRBJ2-3, with 8 positions matching TRBD1. The CDR3 has 15 residues. The trim removed 0 bases at V and 1 base at J, leaving 1 base unmatched. The V gene's germline CDR1 is SGHRS and CDR2 YFSETQ. CDR3 sequence: CASSLETGGTDTQYF. CDR3 in DNA: TGCGCCAGCAGCTTGGAGACAGGGGGCACAGATACGCAGTATTTT.

This chain connects TRBV5-1 to TRBJ2-3; 11 bases are shared with TRBD2. V trimming: 1 base; J trimming: 2 bases; junction bases outside the gene matches: 6. The CDR3 extends over 17 amino acids. The germline V gene has CDR1 SGHRS and CDR2 YFSETQ. CDR3 region: CASSLTGTSGNTDTQYF. In nucleotides, the CDR3 is TGCGCCAGCAGCTTGACCGGGACTAGCGGAAACACAGATACGCAGTATTTT.